A selection of T cell receptor beta chains follows, all from one sample in a study of early T cells in non-severe SARS-CoV-2 infection. TCRdb independently ran MiXCR on the 5' RACE reads; one entry per CDR3 protein. The table records about 42,000 distinct CDR3 sequences, approximately 7.1% of them present only once. Specimen: whole blood. The receptor source for this set is an adult who was a healthcare worker with PCR-confirmed SARS-CoV-2 infection or an uninfected control (not recorded which). Each CDR3 is given without its conserved first and last residue. Expanded clones are given a class, and other clones once, few, many or no size at all.

clone size | J gene | V gene | CDR3 protein
few | TRBJ2-5 | TRBV7-9 | ASSSFTGQETQY
few | TRBJ1-6 | TRBV27 | ASSPTGQGRSPLH
many | TRBJ1-1 | TRBV6-6 | ASSYGQSMNTEAF
. | TRBJ1-1 | TRBV7-9 | ASSPRTGMNTEAF
many | TRBJ2-5 | TRBV7-3 | ASSLRPQETQY
few | TRBJ2-7 | TRBV5-4 | ASTPDSGFSYEQY
. | TRBJ1-5 | TRBV6-2/TRBV6-3 | ASSFTPGQPQH
. | TRBJ1-5 | TRBV6-1 | ASRAGKNDRHQPQH
few | TRBJ2-3 | TRBV4-2 | ASSPRTSGGAPDTQY
. | TRBJ2-5 | TRBV20-1 | SARGPSQETQY
. | TRBJ1-1 | TRBV30 | AWSSTGWTEAF
many | TRBJ2-6 | TRBV25-1 | ASRAGDSPSGANVLT
many | TRBJ2-1 | TRBV11-2 | ASSFLAGYNEQF
many | TRBJ2-7 | TRBV7-2 | ASSPRPDELYEQY
few | TRBJ1-1 | TRBV29-1 | SGTSRGVATEAF
. | TRBJ2-7 | TRBV5-1 | ASSLALDLYEQY
few | TRBJ2-6 | TRBV6-5 | ASSYRTDSGANVLT
. | TRBJ1-1 | TRBV12-3/TRBV12-4 | ASSWGSGFAEAF
. | TRBJ1-2 | TRBV20-1 | SARSGANYGYT
many | TRBJ1-4 | TRBV29-1 | SVGGNREKLF
few | TRBJ2-3 | TRBV15 | ATSRDTDTQY
. | TRBJ2-6 | TRBV11-3 | ASSSETGERYSGANVLT
many | TRBJ2-7 | TRBV20-1 | SATDRPMGEQY
. | TRBJ2-5 | TRBV5-1 | ASSFGEIRETQY
many | TRBJ2-7 | TRBV20-1 | SARGEENYEQY
many | TRBJ1-1 | TRBV27 | ASSPLGLSEAF
. | TRBJ2-7 | TRBV29-1 | SVGSGPAYEQY